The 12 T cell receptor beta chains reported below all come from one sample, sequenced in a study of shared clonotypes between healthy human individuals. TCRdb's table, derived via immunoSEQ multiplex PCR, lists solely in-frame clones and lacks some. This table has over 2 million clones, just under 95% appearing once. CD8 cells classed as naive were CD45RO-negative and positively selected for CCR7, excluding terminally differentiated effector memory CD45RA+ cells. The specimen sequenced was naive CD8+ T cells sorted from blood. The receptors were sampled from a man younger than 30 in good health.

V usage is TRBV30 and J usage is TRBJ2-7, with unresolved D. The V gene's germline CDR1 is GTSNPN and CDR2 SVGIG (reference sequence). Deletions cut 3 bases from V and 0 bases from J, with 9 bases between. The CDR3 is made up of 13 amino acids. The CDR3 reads CAWRNPYSYEQYF. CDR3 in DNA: TGTGCCTGGAGAAACCCCTACTCCTACGAGCAGTACTTC.

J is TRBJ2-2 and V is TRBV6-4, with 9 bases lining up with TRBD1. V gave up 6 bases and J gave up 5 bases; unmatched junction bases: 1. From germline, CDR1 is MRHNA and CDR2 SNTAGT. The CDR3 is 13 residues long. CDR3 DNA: TGTGCCAGCAGCGACAGGGGGACCGGGGAGCTGTTTTTT. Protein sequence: CASSDRGTGELFF.

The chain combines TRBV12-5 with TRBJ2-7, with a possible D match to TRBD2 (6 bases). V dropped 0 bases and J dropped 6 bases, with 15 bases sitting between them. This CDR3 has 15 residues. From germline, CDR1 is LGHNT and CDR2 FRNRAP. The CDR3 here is CASGLVGGALVEQYF. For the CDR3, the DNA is TGTGCTAGTGGTTTGGTAGGAGGGGCTCTGGTCGAGCAGTACTTC.

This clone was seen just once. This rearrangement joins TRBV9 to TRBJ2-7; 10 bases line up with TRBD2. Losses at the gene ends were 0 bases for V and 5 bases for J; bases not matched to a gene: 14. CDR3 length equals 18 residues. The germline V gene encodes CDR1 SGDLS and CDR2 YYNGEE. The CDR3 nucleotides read TGTGCCAGCAGCGTAGGTTCCCCAGAGCGGGAGGGCCTGAACGAGCAGTACTTC. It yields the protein CASSVGSPEREGLNEQYF. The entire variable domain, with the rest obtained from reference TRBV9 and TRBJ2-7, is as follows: DSGVTQTPKHLITATGQRVTLRCSPRSGDLSVYWYQQSLDQGLQFLIQYYNGEERAKGNILERFSAQQFPDLHSELNLSSLELGDSALYFCASSVGSPEREGLNEQYFGPGTRLTVT.

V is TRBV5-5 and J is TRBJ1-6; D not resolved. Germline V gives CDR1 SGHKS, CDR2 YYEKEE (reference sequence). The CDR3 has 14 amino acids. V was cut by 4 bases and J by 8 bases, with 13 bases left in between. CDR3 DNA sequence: TGTGCCAGCAGCGGGCTCGCGGGAGATTCACCCCTCCACTTT. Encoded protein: CASSGLAGDSPLHF.

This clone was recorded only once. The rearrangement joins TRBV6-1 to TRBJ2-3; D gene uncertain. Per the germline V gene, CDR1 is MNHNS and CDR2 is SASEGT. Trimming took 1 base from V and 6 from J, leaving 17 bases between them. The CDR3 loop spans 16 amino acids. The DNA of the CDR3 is TGTGCCAGCAGTGAAGATCAGGTTTTCCCTATGGATACGCAGTATTTT. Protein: CASSEDQVFPMDTQYF.

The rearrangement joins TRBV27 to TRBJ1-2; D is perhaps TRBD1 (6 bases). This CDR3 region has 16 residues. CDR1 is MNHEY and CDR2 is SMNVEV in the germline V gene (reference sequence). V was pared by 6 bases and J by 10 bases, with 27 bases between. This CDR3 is CASSNLMGTSVPSYTF. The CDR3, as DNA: TGTGCCAGCAGCAACCTCATGGGGACATCGGTTCCGTCCTACACCTTC.

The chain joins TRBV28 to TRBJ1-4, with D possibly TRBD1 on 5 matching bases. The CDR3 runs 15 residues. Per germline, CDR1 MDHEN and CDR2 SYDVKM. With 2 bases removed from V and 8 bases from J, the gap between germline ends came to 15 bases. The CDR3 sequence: CASSLNPGPDEKLFF. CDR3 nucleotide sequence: TGTGCCAGCAGTTTAAATCCAGGGCCTGACGAAAAACTGTTTTTT.

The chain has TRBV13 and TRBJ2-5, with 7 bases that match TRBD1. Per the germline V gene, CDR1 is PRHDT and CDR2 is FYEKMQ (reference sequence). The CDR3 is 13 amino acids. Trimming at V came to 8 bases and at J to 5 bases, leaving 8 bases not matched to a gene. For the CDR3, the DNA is TGTGCCAGCGGGGGACAGAGTGCGGAGACCCAGTACTTC. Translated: CASGGQSAETQYF. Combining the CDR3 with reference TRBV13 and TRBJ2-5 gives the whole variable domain AAGVIQSPRHLIKEKRETATLKCYPIPRHDTVYWYQQGPGQDPQFLISFYEKMQSDKGSIPDRFSAQQFSDYHSELNMSSLELGDSALYFCASGGQSAETQYFGPGTRLLVL.

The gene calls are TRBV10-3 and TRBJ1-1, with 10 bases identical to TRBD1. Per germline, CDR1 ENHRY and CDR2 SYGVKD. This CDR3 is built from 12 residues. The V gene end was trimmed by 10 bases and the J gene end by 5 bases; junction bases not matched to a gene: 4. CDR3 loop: CASGQGDTEAFF. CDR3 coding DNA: TGTGCCAGCGGACAGGGGGATACTGAAGCTTTCTTT.

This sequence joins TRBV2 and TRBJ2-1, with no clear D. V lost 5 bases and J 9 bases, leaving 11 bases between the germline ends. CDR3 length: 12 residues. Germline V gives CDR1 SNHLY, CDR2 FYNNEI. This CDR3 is CASSPDSPEQFF. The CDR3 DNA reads TGTGCCAGCAGTCCAGACTCTCCTGAGCAGTTCTTC.

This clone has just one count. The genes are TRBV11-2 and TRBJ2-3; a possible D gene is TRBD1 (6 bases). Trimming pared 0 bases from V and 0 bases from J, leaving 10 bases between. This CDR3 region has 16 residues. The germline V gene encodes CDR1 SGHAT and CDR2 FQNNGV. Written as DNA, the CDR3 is TGTGCCAGCAGCTTAGATTGGGGGCGCAGCACAGATACGCAGTATTTT. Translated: CASSLDWGRSTDTQYF.